These 31 T cell receptor beta chains originate from one sample sequenced in a study of blood T cell repertoires in COVID-19. Some clones are missing from TCRdb's copy, which holds only in-frame ones; the method was immunoSEQ multiplex PCR. This table holds more than 100,000 clones, 85% to 90% found once. Sequenced: peripheral blood. Receptors originate from a man in his 70s with active COVID-19.

This chain links TRBV2 with TRBJ2-2; the D is unclear. Per the germline V gene, CDR1 is SNHLY and CDR2 is FYNNEI. Trimming stripped 5 bases from V and 0 bases from J, with 10 bases between. This CDR3 spans 15 amino acids. CDR3 protein: CASSRFAANTGELFF. The CDR3 DNA sequence: TGTGCCAGCAGTCGCTTCGCGGCGAACACCGGGGAGCTGTTTTTT.

The rearrangement joins TRBV11-2 to TRBJ2-5, with 11 bases matching TRBD2. Per germline, CDR1 SGHAT and CDR2 FQNNGV. The CDR3 consists of 15 residues. V was pared by 4 bases and J by 3 bases, with 4 bases of the junction left unmatched. The CDR3 DNA follows: TGTGCCAGCAGCTCCCGTAGCGGGAGGGAAGAGACCCAGTACTTC. Its translation is CASSSRSGREETQYF.

V and J are TRBV7-9 and TRBJ1-1; unclear D gene. Trimming removed 1 base at V and 9 bases at J, with 12 bases between. This CDR3 region has 13 residues. Germline lookup yields CDR1 SEHNR and CDR2 FQNEAQ (reference sequence). The CDR3 sequence: CASSLDRPQQAFF. The DNA for the CDR3 is TGTGCCAGCAGCTTAGATCGGCCACAGCAAGCTTTCTTT.

The rearrangement links TRBV3-1 (or the pseudogene TRBV3-2) to TRBJ2-7; D is ambiguous. Trimming cost V 3 bases and J 0 bases, with 9 bases left between them. Germline V CDR1 and CDR2: LGHDT, YNNKEL (reference sequence). The CDR3 spans 14 residues. The CDR3 DNA reads as TGTGCCAGCAGCCAGTCCGCAGGCTCCTACGAGCAGTACTTC. Translation gives CASSQSAGSYEQYF.

The rearrangement links TRBV11-2 to TRBJ2-1; 7 bases are a match to TRBD1. The germline V gene has CDR1 SGHAT and CDR2 FQNNGV. This CDR3 is 14 amino acids long. V lost 3 bases to trimming and J lost 8 bases; unmatched junction nucleotides: 7. The CDR3 protein is CASSFSRGYDEQFF. The CDR3 DNA follows: TGTGCCAGCAGCTTTAGCAGGGGGTACGATGAGCAGTTCTTC.

The chain has TRBV2 and TRBJ1-5; TRBD1 is a possible D gene (6 bases). The V end lost 5 bases, the J end lost 7 bases, and 15 bases lay between the germline ends. The germline CDR1 and CDR2 sequences are SNHLY and FYNNEI. The CDR3 length is 14 residues. The CDR3 DNA reads TGTGCCAGCAGTACTTTGGGGGCGGACCAGCCCCAGCATTTT. Its translation: CASSTLGADQPQHF.

This clone was counted a single time. The rearrangement links TRBV11-2 to TRBJ2-2, with TRBD1 matching over 7 bases. The CDR3 sequence is 16 residues long. Germline loops: CDR1 SGHAT, CDR2 FQNNGV. V dropped 5 bases and J dropped 1; count of bases not matched to a gene: 7. The CDR3 DNA reads TGTGCCAGCAGCCACCGACAGGGCCGGAACACCGGGGAGCTGTTTTTT. Protein product: CASSHRQGRNTGELFF. Complete variable domain (other parts from reference TRBV11-2 and TRBJ2-2): EAGVAQSPRYKIIEKRQSVAFWCNPISGHATLYWYQQILGQGPKLLIQFQNNGVVDDSQLPKDRFSAERLKGVDSTLKIQPAKLEDSAVYLCASSHRQGRNTGELFFGEGSRLTVL.

The V and J genes are TRBV28 and TRBJ2-1; no clear D gene. With 6 bases removed from V and 1 base from J, the gap between germline ends came to 16 bases. This CDR3 is 16 amino acids long. Germline CDR1 MDHEN, CDR2 SYDVKM. In DNA form, the CDR3 reads TGTGCCAGCAGCCCGGTCCTTACCGTATCCTACAATGAGCAGTTCTTC. This sequence encodes CASSPVLTVSYNEQFF.

The V gene is TRBV24-1, the J gene TRBJ2-3, with D perhaps TRBD1 (5 bases). V lost 9 bases and J 0 bases, leaving 6 bases between the germline ends. The CDR3 runs to 12 residues. CDR1 KGHDR and CDR2 SFDVKD come from the germline V gene. CDR3 loop: CATAGSTDTQYF. CDR3 sequence (DNA): TGTGCCACCGCAGGGAGCACAGATACGCAGTATTTT.

J is TRBJ2-5 and V is TRBV11-2, with D uncertain. From germline, CDR1 is SGHAT and CDR2 FQNNGV. The germline V and J ends were trimmed by 4 bases and 4 bases, with 16 bases remaining between them. The CDR3 is made up of 15 amino acids. The CDR3: CASSYTSVTGETQYF. The CDR3, as DNA: TGTGCCAGCAGCTACACCTCTGTGACGGGAGAGACCCAGTACTTC.

This clone came up once. The chain employs TRBV18 and TRBJ1-1; 7 bases are a match to TRBD1. V lost 5 bases, J lost 0 bases, and 3 bases stayed unmatched. The CDR3 totals 14 residues. Germline CDR1 reads KGHSH; CDR2 reads LQKENI. CDR3 region: CASSSDRVNTEAFF. The CDR3 nucleotides read TGTGCCAGCTCATCTGACAGGGTGAACACTGAAGCTTTCTTT.

The CDR3 DNA sequence: TGTGCCAGCAGCGTAGCCGCGGGACAGGGGGCATATGGCTACACCTTC. Amino acids: CASSVAAGQGAYGYTF. This chain links TRBV9 with TRBJ1-2, with TRBD1 identical over 12 bases. The CDR3 spans 16 residues. Germline CDR1 reads SGDLS; CDR2 reads YYNGEE. V gave up 0 bases and J gave up 5 bases; unmatched junction bases: 5. The whole variable domain, filled in from reference TRBV9 and TRBJ1-2, reads DSGVTQTPKHLITATGQRVTLRCSPRSGDLSVYWYQQSLDQGLQFLIQYYNGEERAKGNILERFSAQQFPDLHSELNLSSLELGDSALYFCASSVAAGQGAYGYTFGSGTRLTVV.

V usage is TRBV27 and J usage is TRBJ2-2, with D perhaps matching TRBD1 (6 bases). Germline CDR1 reads MNHEY; CDR2 reads SMNVEV (reference sequence). The CDR3 contains 14 residues. V lost 3 bases, J lost 5 bases, and 10 bases lay in between. The CDR3 nucleotides read TGTGCCAGCAGTTTGGGACACCCGACCGGGGAGCTGTTTTTT. This gives the protein CASSLGHPTGELFF.

The rearrangement joins TRBV28 to TRBJ2-3; 7 positions match TRBD2. With V trimmed by 5 bases and J by 4 bases, 12 bases remained unmatched. This CDR3 has 16 amino acids. CDR1 and CDR2 from the germline V gene are MDHEN and SYDVKM. CDR3 loop: CASSTLRERGPDTQYF. DNA of the CDR3: TGTGCCAGCAGTACACTGCGGGAGAGGGGTCCAGATACGCAGTATTTT.

The count of this clone is one. This sequence joins TRBV9 and TRBJ2-3; unclear D gene. Trimming removed 3 bases at V and 1 base at J, with 6 bases between. This CDR3 contains 13 residues. Per the germline V gene, CDR1 is SGDLS and CDR2 is YYNGEE. Here the CDR3 reads CASSAFGTDTQYF. The CDR3 DNA reads as TGTGCCAGCAGCGCCTTCGGCACAGATACGCAGTATTTT.

This clone was observed once. The V and J genes are TRBV3-1 (or the pseudogene TRBV3-2) and TRBJ2-7, with D perhaps matching TRBD2 (5 bases). The CDR3 runs to 13 residues. Trimming shortened V by 3 bases and J by 2 bases, and 8 bases separated the two germline ends. Germline CDR1 reads LGHDT; CDR2 reads YNNKEL (reference sequence). The CDR3 DNA reads TGTGCCAGCAGCCATGGAGGCCCCTACGAGCAGTACTTC. Its translation: CASSHGGPYEQYF.

This sequence joins TRBV5-1 and TRBJ2-2, with unresolved D. Looked up from germline, CDR1 is SGHRS and CDR2 is YFSETQ. Trimming removed 6 bases from V and 4 bases from J, with 16 bases in between. The CDR3 runs 15 residues. For the CDR3, the DNA is TGCGCCAGCACCACGTCTTTATCGGGCACCGGGGAGCTGTTTTTT. Protein sequence: CASTTSLSGTGELFF. Supplemented by reference TRBV5-1 and TRBJ2-2, the full variable domain reads KAGVTQTPRYLIKTRGQQVTLSCSPISGHRSVSWYQQTPGQGLQFLFEYFSETQRNKGNFPGRFSGRQFSNSRSEMNVSTLELGDSALYLCASTTSLSGTGELFFGEGSRLTVL.

The chain's CDR3 is CASSPLSYGYTF. In DNA form, the CDR3 reads TGTGCCAGCAGCCCCCTCAGCTATGGCTACACCTTC. This rearrangement joins TRBV7-9 to TRBJ1-2; D call uncertain. There are 12 residues in the CDR3. Germline lookup yields CDR1 SEHNR and CDR2 FQNEAQ (reference sequence). V was trimmed by 5 bases and J by 4 bases, leaving 8 bases between them.

The V and J genes are TRBV29-1 and TRBJ1-1, with TRBD1 matching over 7 bases. The V gene end was trimmed by 7 bases and the J gene end by 6 bases; junction bases not matched to a gene: 8. This CDR3 spans 12 amino acids. Germline values: CDR1 SQVTM, CDR2 ANQGSEA. CDR3 in DNA: TGCAGCGCCGCACAGGGGCGGTCTGAAGCTTTCTTT. Its protein is CSAAQGRSEAFF. Full variable domain (missing parts from reference TRBV29-1 and TRBJ1-1): SAVISQKPSRDICQRGTSLTIQCQVDSQVTMMFWYRQQPGQSLTLIATANQGSEATYESGFVIDKFPISRPNLTFSTLTVSNMSPEDSSIYLCSAAQGRSEAFFGQGTRLTVV.

The chain is built from TRBV11-2 and TRBJ2-7, with D possibly matching TRBD1 (7 bases). In germline, CDR1 is SGHAT, CDR2 FQNNGV. The ends were cut back, 5 bases at V and 4 bases at J, with 12 bases in the middle. The CDR3 runs 13 residues. This chain's CDR3 is CASSRRGAYEQYF. The CDR3 nucleotides are TGTGCCAGCAGCCGCAGGGGGGCTTACGAGCAGTACTTC.

This clone was picked up one time. This rearrangement joins TRBV6-6 to TRBJ2-6; D possibly corresponds to TRBD1 (6 bases). Trimming took 6 bases from V and 2 from J, leaving 14 bases between them. CDR1 and CDR2 (germline): MNHNY, SVGAGI (reference sequence). The CDR3 is 16 residues long. CDR3 amino acids: CASSLTGLAGANVLTF. The CDR3 DNA reads as TGTGCCAGCAGCTTAACAGGGCTTGCTGGGGCCAACGTCCTGACTTTC.

V usage is TRBV19 and J usage is TRBJ2-3; 8 bases align to TRBD2. V lost 7 bases, J lost 2 bases, and 5 bases stayed unmatched. Germline values: CDR1 LNHDA, CDR2 SQIVND (reference sequence). The CDR3 totals 14 residues. CDR3 sequence reads: CASTVSGTTDTQYF. In DNA, the CDR3 is TGTGCCAGTACGGTTAGCGGGACCACAGATACGCAGTATTTT.

The chain recombines TRBV3-1 (or the pseudogene TRBV3-2) with TRBJ2-6; a weak D match, TRBD2 (6 bases). The germline V gene encodes CDR1 LGHDT and CDR2 YNNKEL (reference sequence). CDR3 length: 18 amino acids. V was cut by 4 bases and J by 1 base, with 17 bases left in between. The chain's CDR3 is CASSLSSAGLSGANVLTF. In nucleotides, the CDR3 is TGTGCCAGCAGCCTATCTTCCGCGGGGTTATCTGGGGCCAACGTCCTGACTTTC.

The rearrangement links TRBV12-2 to TRBJ2-7; TRBD1, the D gene given by the table, was not confirmed from the DNA. TRBV12-2 is recorded as a pseudogene. This CDR3 has 16 amino acids. Here the CDR3 DNA reads TGTGCAAGTCGCTCATACTTAGACAGGGCATCTGGGGAGCAGTACTTC. As protein: CASRSYLDRASGEQYF.

The gene calls are TRBV3-1 (or the pseudogene TRBV3-2) and TRBJ2-3, with D hard to call. Germline assignment: CDR1 LGHDT and CDR2 YNNKEL (reference sequence). V was trimmed by 4 bases and J by 3 bases, leaving 2 bases between them. The length of the CDR3 is 11 residues. CDR3 sequence: CASSPTDTQYF. CDR3 DNA sequence: TGTGCCAGCAGCCCGACAGATACGCAGTATTTT.

V is TRBV5-1 and J is TRBJ2-2; TRBD2 agrees at 7 bases. Germline lookup yields CDR1 SGHRS and CDR2 YFSETQ. V lost 3 bases to trimming and J lost 4 bases; unmatched junction nucleotides: 3. CDR3 length: 14 residues. CDR3 in amino acids: CASSYWEGTGELFF. The CDR3 coding sequence is TGCGCCAGCAGCTATTGGGAGGGCACCGGGGAGCTGTTTTTT.

This chain joins TRBV5-8 and TRBJ2-7; D possibly corresponds to TRBD2 (5 bases). V lost 2 bases, J lost 3 bases, and 6 bases lay in between. CDR1 and CDR2 from the germline V gene are SGHTS and YDEGEE. The CDR3 has 12 residues. The CDR3, as DNA: TGTGCCAGCAGCTTCGGGAACTACGAGCAGTACTTC. It encodes CASSFGNYEQYF.

This clone was observed a handful of times. J is TRBJ2-7 and V is TRBV10-1; TRBD1 agrees at 7 bases. Per the germline V gene, CDR1 is WNHNN and CDR2 is SYGVQD (reference sequence). Losses at the gene ends were 2 bases for V and 3 bases for J; bases not matched to a gene: 7. The CDR3 spans 15 residues. CDR3: CASSERQGPYYEQYF. CDR3 bases: TGCGCCAGCAGTGAGCGACAGGGCCCCTACTACGAGCAGTACTTC.

The chain joins TRBV5-1 to TRBJ1-3, with unresolved D. In germline, CDR1 is SGHRS, CDR2 YFSETQ. V shed 0 bases and J shed 3 bases, with 10 bases lying between them. The CDR3 extends over 15 amino acids. The CDR3 is CASSLERGYGNTIYF. In nucleotides, the CDR3 is TGCGCCAGCAGCTTGGAAAGAGGGTATGGAAACACCATATATTTT.

V is TRBV27 and J is TRBJ2-7; D gene unclear. The CDR3 consists of 14 residues. V was clipped by 5 bases and J by 2 bases, with 13 bases between them. Germline loops: CDR1 MNHEY, CDR2 SMNVEV (reference sequence). The CDR3 region is CASSPTPRAYEQYF. The CDR3, as DNA: TGTGCCAGCAGTCCCACCCCTCGAGCCTACGAGCAGTACTTC.

Here the CDR3 DNA reads TGTGCCAGCAGCCAAGGGGGGTCAGGGGGCGCGTACGAGCAGTACTTC. Its translation: CASSQGGSGGAYEQYF. V usage is TRBV4-2 and J usage is TRBJ2-7, with TRBD1 matching 8 bases. This CDR3 region has 16 residues. Germline V CDR1 and CDR2: LGHNA, YNFKEQ. The V and J ends lost 1 base and 4 bases, in that order; junction bases with no gene match: 9.